These T cell receptor beta chains were read from a single sample in a study of neurological immune-mediated disorders. TCRdb reprocessed the 5' RACE reads with MiXCR, giving one entry per CDR3 protein. The sample records some 15,000 distinct CDR3 sequences, about 22% being singletons. The sequenced sample consisted of PBMCs. All receptors come from a man between 45 and 60 years old in good health. Both conserved end residues are part of each CDR3. The D gene is left open where the match is weak. Rows give clone size only sometimes, using once, few, many, or a class for an expanded clone.

cdr3_aa cdr3_nt d_call clone_size j_call v_call
CASSLNRGNAGELFF TGCGCCAGCAGCTTGAATAGGGGGAACGCCGGGGAGCTGTTTTTT . . TRBJ2-2 TRBV5-1
CASSLDGTGVLYEQYF TGCGCCAGCAGCTTGGACGGGACAGGGGTGTTATACGAGCAGTACTTC TRBD1 many TRBJ2-7 TRBV5-1
CASSYSLPLAGGGGEQYF TGTGCCAGCAGTTACTCCCTGCCTTTAGCGGGAGGGGGCGGAGAGCAGTACTTC TRBD2 few TRBJ2-7 TRBV6-5
CASRPGTGMGYEQYF TGTGCCAGCAGGCCCGGGACAGGGATGGGTTACGAGCAGTACTTC TRBD1 many TRBJ2-7 TRBV7-9
CASSEGTSGNTIYF TGTGCCAGCAGTGAAGGGACCTCTGGAAACACCATATATTTT . few TRBJ1-3 TRBV2
CASSPGGRYEQYF TGTGCCAGCTCACCGGGAGGGCGCTACGAGCAGTACTTC TRBD2 few TRBJ2-7 TRBV18
CASSLYGSGLATYNEQFF TGTGCCAGCAGCTTATACGGGTCGGGGCTAGCGACTTACAATGAGCAGTTCTTC . . TRBJ2-1 TRBV7-3
CASSPLGSGANVLTF TGTGCCAGCTCACCACTGGGCTCTGGGGCCAACGTCCTGACTTTC . many TRBJ2-6 TRBV18
CSPPGAQYF TGCAGCCCCCCTGGGGCCCAGTACTTC . many TRBJ2-5 TRBV20-1
CSVRRIREAYGYTF TGCAGCGTAAGACGTATCCGAGAGGCCTATGGCTACACCTTC . few TRBJ1-2 TRBV20-1
CASSYSGPLHF TGTGCCAGCAGTTACTCGGGTCCCCTCCACTTT . . TRBJ1-6 TRBV6-2/TRBV6-3
CAISVGDNEQFF TGTGCCATCAGTGTCGGAGACAATGAGCAGTTCTTC . medium-sized TRBJ2-1 TRBV10-3
CASSFQTLNTEAFF TGTGCCAGCAGCTTCCAGACTCTGAACACTGAAGCTTTCTTT . many TRBJ1-1 TRBV5-5
CASIPGTGGLVHNEQFF TGTGCTAGCATCCCAGGGACAGGGGGCCTCGTCCACAATGAGCAGTTCTTC TRBD1 . TRBJ2-1 TRBV11-2
CSAAGGSYEQYF TGCAGTGCCGCAGGGGGTTCCTACGAGCAGTACTTC TRBD1 many TRBJ2-7 TRBV20-1
CSVDIGQGVDGYTF TGCAGCGTTGATATCGGACAGGGGGTAGATGGCTACACCTTC TRBD1 many TRBJ1-2 TRBV29-1
CASSQVGGGITEAFF TGTGCCAGCAGCCAAGTGGGAGGGGGAATCACTGAAGCTTTCTTT . . TRBJ1-1 TRBV14
CASSYFGAGTGSYEQYF TGTGCCAGCAGTTACTTTGGCGCCGGGACAGGGTCCTACGAGCAGTACTTC TRBD1 . TRBJ2-7 TRBV6-2/TRBV6-3
CASSPGAGNYNEQFF TGCGCCAGCAGCCCTGGGGCGGGAAACTACAATGAGCAGTTCTTC . many TRBJ2-1 TRBV5-1
CASSHSYAGTSGHEQFF TGTGCCAGCAGCCACTCCTACGCCGGGACTAGCGGACATGAGCAGTTCTTC TRBD2 . TRBJ2-1 TRBV3-1
CASSKSGSSTGELFF TGTGCCAGCAGCAAGAGCGGGAGTAGCACCGGGGAGCTGTTTTTT TRBD2 many TRBJ2-2 TRBV3-1
CASSYSRSDRGKETQYF TGTGCCAGCAGTTACTCCAGAAGTGACAGGGGAAAGGAGACCCAGTACTTC TRBD1 few TRBJ2-5 TRBV6-2/TRBV6-3
CSAADNEQYF TGCAGTGCCGCAGATAACGAGCAGTACTTC . many TRBJ2-7 TRBV20-1
CASSFIKGRGADTQYF TGTGCCAGCAGCTTTATTAAGGGCCGAGGGGCGGATACGCAGTATTTT . many TRBJ2-3 TRBV7-8
CASSSLAGNYEQYF TGTGCCAGCAGCTCGCTAGCGGGGAACTACGAGCAGTACTTC TRBD2 many TRBJ2-7 TRBV7-2
CATSDLTGGSPGELFF TGTGCCACCAGTGATTTGACAGGGGGAAGCCCCGGGGAGCTGTTTTTT TRBD1 many TRBJ2-2 TRBV24-1
CASEAGDTDTQYF TGTGCCAGCGAAGCGGGTGACACAGATACGCAGTATTTT . medium-sized TRBJ2-3 TRBV2
CSVQGAPGTEAFF TGCAGCGTTCAGGGGGCGCCGGGCACTGAAGCTTTCTTT TRBD1 medium-sized TRBJ1-1 TRBV29-1
CSAREIYEQYF TGCAGTGCTAGAGAGATCTACGAGCAGTACTTC . many TRBJ2-7 TRBV20-1
CASSQDWGGRRTDTQYF TGTGCCAGCAGCCAAGATTGGGGCGGGAGGAGGACAGATACGCAGTATTTT TRBD2 few TRBJ2-3 TRBV3-1
CASSLPVGLAGIEQYF TGTGCCAGCAGCCTCCCGGTAGGGCTAGCGGGAATCGAGCAGTACTTC TRBD2 once TRBJ2-7 TRBV11-2
CSAGRWGRDLNYGYTF TGCAGTGCTGGGAGGTGGGGCCGGGACCTTAACTATGGCTACACCTTC . many TRBJ1-2 TRBV20-1
CASSLVPGTGTYEQYF TGTGCCAGCAGCTTAGTTCCGGGGACAGGGACCTACGAGCAGTACTTC TRBD1 few TRBJ2-7 TRBV7-9
CSARAPRGSMLQETQYF TGCAGTGCTAGAGCGCCAAGGGGATCGATGTTGCAAGAGACCCAGTACTTC . medium-sized TRBJ2-5 TRBV20-1
CASSQVAGQHEQFF TGCGCCAGCAGCCAAGTAGCGGGACAACATGAGCAGTTCTTC TRBD2 . TRBJ2-1 TRBV4-3
CASSSLPGAQHF TGTGCCAGCAGTTCCCTCCCCGGGGCCCAGCATTTT . many TRBJ1-5 TRBV27
CSVGGRNEQFF TGCAGTGTGGGGGGGCGGAATGAGCAGTTCTTC . many TRBJ2-1 TRBV20-1
CASLGTAIGTSGIRKFETQYF TGCGCCAGCCTCGGGACAGCGATTGGGACTAGCGGGATCCGGAAGTTTGAGACCCAGTACTTC TRBD2 many TRBJ2-5 TRBV5-1
CASSLGGLAGVSEQYF TGTGCCAGCAGCTTAGGGGGACTAGCGGGAGTGTCAGAGCAGTACTTC TRBD2 many TRBJ2-7 TRBV7-6
CSARDRTERGLYEQYF TGCAGTGCTAGAGATCGCACTGAACGGGGGCTTTACGAGCAGTACTTC . few TRBJ2-7 TRBV20-1
CASSRQRDRGTNEQFF TGTGCCAGCAGCCGTCAAAGGGACAGAGGGACGAATGAGCAGTTCTTC TRBD1 many TRBJ2-1 TRBV4-2
CASSPKGVADEQFF TGTGCCAGCAGCCCCAAAGGGGTAGCGGATGAGCAGTTCTTC . . TRBJ2-1 TRBV5-6
CATTLGDTQYF TGTGCCACCACCCTGGGGGATACGCAGTATTTT . . TRBJ2-3 TRBV28
CSAGGRDRGYNEQFF TGCAGTGCTGGCGGACGGGACAGGGGATACAATGAGCAGTTCTTC TRBD1 many TRBJ2-1 TRBV20-1
CASSLASGQETQYF TGTGCCAGCAGCTTAGCTAGCGGCCAAGAGACCCAGTACTTC . many TRBJ2-5 TRBV7-9
CSATSGRVETQYF TGCAGTGCCACTAGCGGGAGGGTAGAGACCCAGTACTTC TRBD2 many TRBJ2-5 TRBV20-1
CASSYVERGYTF TGTGCCAGCAGTTACGTAGAGAGAGGCTACACCTTC . few TRBJ1-2 TRBV6-6
CASSQERTGGADTQYF TGCGCCAGCAGCCAAGAGCGGACAGGGGGCGCGGATACGCAGTATTTT TRBD1 many TRBJ2-3 TRBV4-3
CASSGEGSGRGDTQYF TGTGCCAGCAGCGGGGAGGGTAGCGGGAGAGGAGATACGCAGTATTTT TRBD2 many TRBJ2-3 TRBV5-6
CSASGGPGYEQYF TGCAGCGCGTCTGGGGGCCCGGGGTACGAGCAGTACTTC . few TRBJ2-7 TRBV29-1
CASSLRLADGRQYF TGTGCCAGCAGCCTCAGACTAGCGGATGGGCGGCAGTACTTC TRBD2 many TRBJ2-7 TRBV7-2
CSAPGTTTYEQYF TGCAGTGCCCCCGGGACCACTACCTACGAGCAGTACTTC . . TRBJ2-7 TRBV20-1
CSVATGADTQYF TGCAGCGTGGCAACAGGGGCAGATACGCAGTATTTT TRBD1 many TRBJ2-3 TRBV29-1
CASSVSGRLYNEQFF TGTGCCAGCAGCGTAAGCGGGAGGCTGTACAATGAGCAGTTCTTC TRBD2 many TRBJ2-1 TRBV7-9
CASSLNGPPTYEQYF TGCGCCAGCAGCTTAAACGGGCCCCCTACCTACGAGCAGTACTTC . . TRBJ2-7 TRBV5-1
CASSLAGNSYEQYF TGTGCCAGCAGCTTAGCGGGGAACTCCTACGAGCAGTACTTC . many TRBJ2-7 TRBV7-2
CSAIPIYEQYF TGCAGCGCCATACCCATTTACGAGCAGTACTTC . medium-sized TRBJ2-7 TRBV20-1
CSARQGSYEQYF TGCAGTGCTCGACAGGGCTCCTACGAGCAGTACTTC TRBD1 medium-sized TRBJ2-7 TRBV20-1
CASSLGSQETQYF TGTGCCAGCAGTTTAGGCAGCCAAGAGACCCAGTACTTC . many TRBJ2-5 TRBV12-3/TRBV12-4